These 16 T cell receptor beta chains were all obtained from the same sample, sequenced in a study of cytomegalovirus exposure and HLA in healthy donors. With 60 Vbeta and 13 Jbeta primers, the PCR was carried out. The method was immunoSEQ multiplex PCR; TCRdb's version includes in-frame clones alone and lacks a portion of them. The table includes about 35,000 clones, about 80% detected once. Sequenced sample: PBMCs. The receptor source for this set is a male donor in good health and CMV-seronegative.

This chain joins TRBV7-8 and TRBJ2-2; no definite D call. The CDR3 runs to 15 residues. Per the germline V gene, CDR1 is SGHVS and CDR2 is FQNEAQ. The V end was cut by 4 bases, the J end by 2 bases, with 11 bases between. Written as DNA, the CDR3 is TGTGCCAGCAGCTCAACGGGTCCTAACACCGGGGAGCTGTTTTTT. It is translated as CASSSTGPNTGELFF.

This sequence joins TRBV5-4 and TRBJ2-5; D is possibly TRBD2 (6 bases). CDR1 and CDR2 from the germline V gene are SGHNT and YYREEE (reference sequence). This CDR3 is built from 12 residues. The V end was cut by 5 bases, the J end by 7 bases, with 12 bases between. CDR3 protein: CASSGDSGTQYF. CDR3 nucleotide sequence: TGTGCCAGCAGTGGGGACTCTGGGACCCAGTACTTC.

The V call is TRBV13, the J call TRBJ1-1, with TRBD1 identical over 8 bases. Germline loops: CDR1 PRHDT, CDR2 FYEKMQ (reference sequence). The CDR3 is 15 residues long. V trimming: 5 bases; J trimming: 1 base; junction bases outside the gene matches: 6. CDR3 sequence: CASSRDGQGNTEAFF. The CDR3 nucleotides are TGTGCCAGCAGCCGAGACGGACAGGGGAACACTGAAGCTTTCTTT.

This rearrangement joins TRBV30 to TRBJ2-5, with 11 bases fitting TRBD2. This CDR3 spans 15 amino acids. Per germline, CDR1 GTSNPN and CDR2 SVGIG (reference sequence). The ends lost 1 base at V and 4 bases at J; junction bases unmatched: 5. The CDR3 coding sequence is TGTGCCTGGAGTGAGACTAGCGGGAATCGAGAGACCCAGTACTTC. Protein sequence: CAWSETSGNRETQYF.

Only a few counts were recorded for this clone. The rearrangement uses TRBV2 and TRBJ2-1; D call uncertain. V was shortened by 6 bases and J by 1 base, with 13 bases between the two germline ends. The CDR3 consists of 15 residues. CDR1 and CDR2 (germline): SNHLY, FYNNEI. The CDR3 protein is CASSQGAFSYNEQFF. The CDR3 nucleotides read TGTGCCAGCAGCCAAGGAGCGTTTTCCTACAATGAGCAGTTCTTC.

A remark on this clone: Germline is not matched at one junction end, which may reflect a read error. The rearrangement links TRBV7-7 to TRBJ2-1; 7 bases map to TRBD2. The CDR3 runs to 16 residues. Germline V gene data show CDR1 as SSHAT and CDR2 as FNYEAQ (reference sequence). CDR3 loop: CASSLAGGGLNNEQFF. In DNA, the CDR3 is TGTGCTAGCAGCTTAGCAGGCGGGGGACTAAACAATGAGCAGTTCTTC. Full variable domain (missing parts from reference TRBV7-7 and TRBJ2-1): GAGVSQSPRYKVTKRGQDVTLRCDPISSHATLYWYQQALGQGPEFLTYFNYEAQPDKSGLPSDRFSAERPEGSISTLTIQRTEQRDSAMYRCASSLAGGGLNNEQFFGPGTRLTVL.

V is TRBV5-1 and J is TRBJ1-5, with a possible D match to TRBD1 (5 bases). Trimming removed 1 base from V and 2 bases from J, with 10 bases in between. The CDR3 is 15 amino acids. The V gene's germline CDR1 is SGHRS and CDR2 YFSETQ. The CDR3 DNA is TGCGCCAGCAGCTTGCTCGGAGGGGGCAATCAGCCCCAGCATTTT. Its protein is CASSLLGGGNQPQHF.

The rearrangement uses TRBV7-8 and TRBJ1-5; TRBD1 agrees at 7 bases. V was clipped by 3 bases and J by 7 bases; unmatched bases: 12. Germline-derived CDR1 and CDR2 are SGHVS and FQNEAQ. CDR3 length equals 16 residues. CDR3 loop: CASSFRAGGFNQPQHF. The CDR3 region has the DNA TGTGCCAGCAGCTTCCGTGCAGGGGGATTTAACCAGCCCCAGCATTTT.

This chain connects TRBV5-4 to TRBJ1-3; D gene unclear. There are 13 residues in the CDR3. V lost 0 bases to trimming and J lost 9 bases, with 10 bases between them. Germline values: CDR1 SGHNT, CDR2 YYREEE (reference sequence). The CDR3 loop reads CASSLAEGGTIYF. CDR3 DNA: TGTGCCAGCAGCTTGGCTGAAGGCGGCACCATATATTTT. The full variable domain, its missing parts supplied by reference TRBV5-4 and TRBJ1-3, is ETGVTQSPTHLIKTRGQQVTLRCSSQSGHNTVSWYQQALGQGPQFIFQYYREEENGRGNFPPRFSGLQFPNYSSELNVNALELDDSALYLCASSLAEGGTIYFGEGSWLTVV.

V gene TRBV18 combines with J gene TRBJ2-3; no clear D. Germline CDR1 is KGHSH and CDR2 is LQKENI. V shed 6 bases and J shed 0 bases, with 10 bases lying between them. This CDR3 contains 14 residues. CDR3 protein: CASSPTRSTDTQYF. The CDR3 nucleotides are TGTGCCAGCTCCCCGACCAGGAGCACAGATACGCAGTATTTT.

V and J are TRBV9 and TRBJ2-7, with D perhaps matching TRBD2 (5 bases). Germline assignment: CDR1 SGDLS and CDR2 YYNGEE. The CDR3 contains 15 residues. V dropped 4 bases and J dropped 0 bases, with 14 bases sitting between them. The CDR3 nucleotides read TGTGCCAGCAGCCCCTGGACGGGGAGCTCCTACGAGCAGTACTTC. It yields the protein CASSPWTGSSYEQYF.

V is TRBV6-4 and J is TRBJ1-2; 10 bases match TRBD1. The CDR3 sequence is 15 residues long. Per the germline V gene, CDR1 is MRHNA and CDR2 is SNTAGT. V was pared by 6 bases and J by 1 base, with 5 bases of the junction left unmatched. CDR3 DNA: TGTGCCAGCAGAAGCCGGGACAGGGGTAACTATGGCTACACCTTC. Protein sequence: CASRSRDRGNYGYTF.

This clone has a handful of counts. This rearrangement joins TRBV7-8 to TRBJ2-7; D possibly corresponds to TRBD1 (6 bases). The germline gives CDR1 SGHVS, CDR2 FQNEAQ. Trimming left V 1 base short and J 1 base short, with 11 bases between. This CDR3 has 15 residues. This chain's CDR3 is CASSLERQGSYEQYF. The DNA of the CDR3 is TGTGCCAGCAGCTTAGAACGGCAGGGGTCCTACGAGCAGTACTTC.

The chain combines TRBV5-1 with TRBJ1-6; D is ambiguous. The CDR3 extends over 14 amino acids. CDR1 is SGHRS and CDR2 is YFSETQ in the germline V gene. V lost 3 bases and J 4 bases, leaving 8 bases between the germline ends. CDR3 amino acids: CASSWRQYNSPLHF. The DNA for the CDR3 is TGCGCCAGCAGCTGGCGGCAGTATAATTCACCCCTCCACTTT.

This clone came up a few times. J is TRBJ1-3 and V is TRBV30; a possible D gene is TRBD1 (6 bases). This CDR3 region has 15 residues. Germline CDR1 and CDR2: GTSNPN and SVGIG (reference sequence). Trimming left V 3 bases short and J 2 bases short, with 14 bases between. CDR3 in amino acids: CAWSLLQGTGNTIYF. DNA for the CDR3: TGTGCCTGGAGCCTCCTACAGGGTACTGGAAACACCATATATTTT.

The V call is TRBV30, the J call TRBJ1-1; unclear D gene. Trimming left V 5 bases short and J 1 base short, with 5 bases between. The CDR3 has 11 amino acids. Germline V CDR1 and CDR2: GTSNPN, SVGIG (reference sequence). The CDR3 protein is CAWRGNTEAFF. The CDR3 DNA is TGTGCCTGGCGGGGGAACACTGAAGCTTTCTTT. The whole variable domain, remainder taken from reference TRBV30 and TRBJ1-1, is SQTIHQWPATLVQPVGSPLSLECTVEGTSNPNLYWYRQAAGRGLQLLFYSVGIGQISSEVPQNLSASRPQDRQFILSSKKLLLSDSGFYLCAWRGNTEAFFGQGTRLTVV.